This entry concerns a single T cell receptor beta chain. The V gene lost 5 bases and the J gene lost 6 bases, with 21 bases spanning the gap. Germline V lookup: CDR1 SGHKS, CDR2 YYEKEE (reference sequence). This CDR3 region has 15 residues. Combining iRepertoire HTBI primers with Arm-PCR of CDR3 regions, the authors built TCR beta libraries. Via MiXCR, TCRdb re-called the multiplex PCR reads, giving one row per CDR3 protein. The sample shows roughly 500,000 distinct CDR3 sequences, 12% to 15% of them seen only once. The sample comes from a study of regulatory T cells in long-lasting Graves disease. The time point: newly diagnosed GD, antithyroid drugs for less than 3 months. Making the TCR library involved RNA that had been extracted from PBMCs. This same sample was also taken into another study, of T cells in Graves' hyperthyroidism and ophthalmopathy.

This receptor was taken from a woman in her 50s with Graves disease. The sample was peripheral blood mononuclear cells (PBMCs), taken at new diagnosis, from a patient treated with antithyroid drugs. The V gene is TRBV5-5, the J gene TRBJ2-7; D perhaps matches TRBD1 (6 bases). CDR3 sequence reads: CASSGWQGHLSEQYF. The CDR3 nucleotides are TGTGCCAGCAGTGGCTGGCAGGGACACCTCTCCGAGCAGTACTTC.